Presented here are 27 T cell receptor beta chains from one specimen sequenced in a study of T cell repertoires in cytomegalovirus infection. TCRdb re-called the reads through MiXCR, storing one row per CDR3 protein. The table records approximately 700,000 distinct CDR3 sequences, 35% of them present only once. The specimen sequenced was PBMCs. Receptors were obtained from a human donor in good health (CMV status not recorded). Some clones in this sample may be carry-over from other donors' samples.

Remarks on this clonotype: This could be a read error, since a much larger clone is one nucleotide away. V is TRBV7-2 and J is TRBJ1-5; D is perhaps TRBD1 (5 bases). V lost 2 bases to trimming and J lost 10 bases, with 12 bases between them. The CDR3 covers 13 residues. Germline V gene sequence: CDR1 SGHTA, CDR2 FQGNSA. Here the CDR3 reads CASSLSTGHPQHF. CDR3 bases: TGTGCCAGCAGCTTATCCACAGGTCATCCCCAGCATTTT.

The rearrangement uses TRBV7-6 and TRBJ2-1, with 7 nucleotides matching TRBD1. V shed 0 bases, J shed 5 bases, and the junction held 4 bases outside the gene matches. This CDR3 comprises 15 residues. The germline V gene has CDR1 SGHVS and CDR2 FNYEAQ. The CDR3 sequence: CASSLAGGQHNEQFF. The DNA of the CDR3 is TGTGCCAGCAGCTTAGCAGGGGGCCAACACAATGAGCAGTTCTTC.

About this clonotype: A much larger clonotype is one base distant, so this may be a read error. CDR3 DNA sequence: TGTGCCAGCAGTTCCGATGGACTGCTGTATGGCTACACCTTC. It is translated as CASSSDGLLYGYTF. The V gene is TRBV7-6, the J gene TRBJ1-2; D is unclear. Germline CDR1 reads SGHVS; CDR2 reads FNYEAQ. This CDR3 spans 14 amino acids. V lost 6 bases and J 5 bases, leaving 16 bases between the germline ends.

The CDR3 DNA sequence: TGTGCCACCAGTGATTTTGTGGGACAGGGAGGCACCGGGGAGCTGTTTTTT. The encoded protein is CATSDFVGQGGTGELFF. J is TRBJ2-2 and V is TRBV24-1; 9 bases align to TRBD1. CDR1 and CDR2 from the germline V gene are KGHDR and SFDVKD. This CDR3 spans 17 amino acids. After removal of 1 base from V and 4 bases from J, the junction contained 6 bases not matched to a gene.

In its sample, this clonotype was seen a few times. The chain has TRBV25-1 and TRBJ1-1; D unresolved. The CDR3 totals 14 residues. The V and J ends lost 2 bases and 5 bases respectively, with 12 bases between them. Germline CDR1 reads MGHDK; CDR2 reads SYGVNS. The CDR3 coding sequence is TGTGCCAGCAGTGAACCGGGCCGGGAAACTGAAGCTTTCTTT. Its protein product is CASSEPGRETEAFF.

The V call is TRBV19, the J call TRBJ2-7; possible D gene TRBD2, 5 bases. The germline CDR1 and CDR2 sequences are LNHDA and SQIVND (reference sequence). This CDR3 has 13 residues. V lost 8 bases and J lost 5, with 16 bases in between. The CDR3 spells CASSTRGSDEQYF. In nucleotides, the CDR3 is TGTGCCAGTTCCACCCGGGGATCGGACGAGCAGTACTTC.

The V and J genes are TRBV12-3 or TRBV12-4 and TRBJ2-1; 9 nucleotides line up with TRBD1. The CDR3 is made up of 14 amino acids. V lost 7 bases to trimming and J lost 7 bases; unmatched junction nucleotides: 8. CDR3 residues: CASTEGQGRNEQFF. CDR3 bases: TGTGCCAGCACCGAAGGACAGGGGAGGAATGAGCAGTTCTTC.

Turning to this clonotype: At one boundary the junction diverges from the germline segment, which might be a read error. This rearrangement joins TRBV7-4 to TRBJ1-3; tentative D call: TRBD1 (6 bases). Germline V lookup: CDR1 SGHVT, CDR2 SQSDAQ. The CDR3 spans 15 residues. Here the CDR3 DNA reads TGTGCCAGCAGCTTATTAGGGGGTGGCGGAAGCACCATATATTTT. It translates to CASSLLGGGGSTIYF.

In this sample, this clonotype turned up a few times. This chain joins TRBV7-9 and TRBJ1-4; 7 bases match TRBD1. With V trimmed by 4 bases and J by 8 bases, 10 bases remained unmatched. Per germline, CDR1 SEHNR and CDR2 FQNEAQ (reference sequence). The CDR3 has 15 amino acids. The chain's CDR3 is CASSSGTELGEKLFF. CDR3 nucleotide sequence: TGTGCCAGCAGCTCCGGGACAGAGCTTGGAGAAAAACTGTTTTTT.

V gene TRBV4-1 combines with J gene TRBJ2-1, with 8 bases aligning to TRBD2. J lost 9 bases, V lost 4 bases, and 5 bases had no gene match. The length of the CDR3 is 13 residues. CDR1 and CDR2 (germline): MGHRA, YSYEKL. CDR3: CASSPQTSGEQFF. CDR3 bases: TGCGCCAGCAGCCCCCAAACTAGCGGTGAGCAGTTCTTC.

V and J are TRBV5-8 and TRBJ2-7; D is tentatively TRBD1 or TRBD2 (5 bases each). From germline, CDR1 is SGHTS and CDR2 YDEGEE. The CDR3 is 15 amino acids. Trimming stripped 0 bases from V and 5 bases from J, with 15 bases between. CDR3 bases: TGTGCCAGCAGCTTGGGGGTGGGACGGTCCGACGAGCAGTACTTC. Residues: CASSLGVGRSDEQYF.

The chain employs TRBV6-5 and TRBJ2-2; D not resolved. The CDR3 spans 14 residues. V gave up 6 bases and J gave up 3 bases, with 11 bases separating them. Germline CDR1 MNHEY, CDR2 SVGAGI. CDR3 amino acids: CASSPFGDTGELFF. The CDR3 DNA sequence: TGTGCCAGCAGCCCGTTTGGGGACACCGGGGAGCTGTTTTTT.

This clonotype showed up many times. The rearrangement uses TRBV7-8 and TRBJ1-1, with D perhaps TRBD1 (6 bases). In germline, CDR1 is SGHVS, CDR2 FQNEAQ. V was trimmed by 1 base and J by 1 base, leaving 16 bases between them. CDR3 size: 17 residues. The CDR3 protein is CASSLDRELPSNTEAFF. The CDR3 nucleotides are TGTGCCAGCAGCTTAGACAGGGAACTGCCGTCGAACACTGAAGCTTTCTTT.

This clonotype was detected ten times or more. The chain links TRBV7-6 to TRBJ2-7; D is perhaps TRBD2 (6 bases). V was trimmed by 6 bases and J by 3 bases, leaving 18 bases between them. The CDR3 runs 15 residues. CDR1 is SGHVS, CDR2 FNYEAQ, per germline. The CDR3 loop reads CASRLPGLSDYEQYF. In DNA, the CDR3 is TGTGCCAGCAGGTTACCGGGACTCTCGGACTACGAGCAGTACTTC.

This clonotype showed up just a few times. The chain uses TRBV5-6 and TRBJ2-7; TRBD2 matches at 15 bases. This CDR3 region has 15 residues. J was trimmed by 8 bases and V by 2 bases; bases with no gene match: 5. Per the germline V gene, CDR1 is SGHDT and CDR2 is YYEEEE. DNA for the CDR3: TGTGCCAGCAGCTTAGGGACTAGCGGGAGGAATAAGCAGTACTTC. Translation: CASSLGTSGRNKQYF.

There are a few counts of this clonotype. The chain recombines TRBV7-2 with TRBJ2-5; 11 bases line up with TRBD2. CDR3 length: 17 residues. From germline, CDR1 is SGHTA and CDR2 FQGNSA. V gave up 0 bases and J gave up 4 bases; unmatched junction bases: 7. This chain's CDR3 is CASSLAVSGGALETQYF. The CDR3 nucleotides read TGTGCCAGCAGCTTAGCAGTTAGCGGGGGGGCGTTAGAGACCCAGTACTTC.

In the case of this clonotype: A much bigger clone sits one base away, suggesting this may be a read error. J is TRBJ2-6 and V is TRBV12-3 or TRBV12-4; possible D gene TRBD1, 5 bases. The CDR3 is 16 amino acids. The CDR3 DNA reads as TGTGCCAGCAGTCTAAAAGGGTCCTCTGGGGCCACCGTCCTGACTTTC. Its protein product is CASSLKGSSGATVLTF.

This clonotype was seen a few times. J is TRBJ1-6 and V is TRBV6-6, with D possibly being TRBD1 (5 bases). CDR3 length: 15 amino acids. V lost 5 bases and J lost 7, with 15 bases in between. The V gene's germline CDR1 is MNHNY and CDR2 SVGAGI (reference sequence). The CDR3 DNA reads as TGTGCCAGCAGTGACAACAGGCCAAACAATTCACCCCTCCACTTT. Protein sequence: CASSDNRPNNSPLHF.

A note on this clonotype: A read error may be the cause here, since a much bigger clone is one base away. This chain connects TRBV7-2 to TRBJ2-3; 7 nucleotides agree with TRBD1. The CDR3 loop spans 15 amino acids. CDR1 and CDR2 (germline): SGHTA, FQGNSA. V was pared by 3 bases and J by 3 bases, with 6 bases of the junction left unmatched. The CDR3 sequence is CASSFRGQWTDTQYF. In DNA, the CDR3 is TGTGCCAGCAGCTTCCGGGGACAGTGGACAGATACGCAGTATTTT. Full variable domain (outside the CDR3, taken from reference TRBV7-2 and TRBJ2-3): GAGVSQSPSNKVTEKGKDVELRCDPISGHTALYWYRQSLGQGLEFLIYFQGNSAPDKSGLPSDRFSAERTGGSVSTLTIQRTQQEDSAVYLCASSFRGQWTDTQYFGPGTRLTVL.

On this clonotype itself: Germline and junction disagree at one end, which may indicate a read error. The rearrangement uses TRBV14 and TRBJ2-7; 9 bases match TRBD1. CDR1 is SGHDN and CDR2 is FVKESK in the germline V gene. The CDR3 has 16 residues. CDR3 amino acids: CARSQHRDRASYEQYF. The CDR3 bases are TGTGCCAGAAGCCAACACCGGGACAGGGCTTCTTACGAGCAGTACTTC.

The rearrangement uses TRBV5-1 and TRBJ2-7; no reliable D call. CDR3 length: 13 amino acids. The V end was cut by 2 bases, the J end by 1 base, with 7 bases between. CDR1 is SGHRS, CDR2 YFSETQ, per germline. The CDR3, as DNA: TGCGCCAGCAGCTTTATGGAATCCTACGAGCAGTACTTC. It codes for CASSFMESYEQYF.

This clonotype was counted between two and nine times. The CDR3 sequence: CASSYGTVRYGYTF. DNA for the CDR3: TGTGCCAGCAGTTACGGGACAGTTCGCTATGGCTACACCTTC. This chain joins TRBV28 and TRBJ1-2, with 7 nucleotides matching TRBD1. V lost 4 bases and J lost 4; bases outside the gene matches: 6. Germline loops: CDR1 MDHEN, CDR2 SYDVKM. This CDR3 is 14 amino acids long.

The genes are TRBV5-1 and TRBJ2-5, with D unclear. Germline CDR1 and CDR2: SGHRS and YFSETQ. Trimming pared 2 bases from V and 5 bases from J, leaving 10 bases between. The CDR3 covers 13 residues. The CDR3 region has the DNA TGCGCCAGCAGCTTCAGTGTACGGGAGACCCAGTACTTC. Amino acid sequence: CASSFSVRETQYF.

This clonotype was detected a few times. V is TRBV12-3 or TRBV12-4 and J is TRBJ2-1; D gene uncertain. Trimming stripped 6 bases from V and 8 bases from J, with 17 bases between. CDR3 length equals 14 residues. Written as DNA, the CDR3 is TGTGCCAGCAGCCACCAGGACCAGCTCTATGAGCAGTTCTTC. Its protein product is CASSHQDQLYEQFF.

This chain links TRBV19 with TRBJ1-5, with unresolved D. The CDR3 covers 14 residues. Trimming removed 5 bases at V and 3 bases at J, with 11 bases between. CDR1 is LNHDA and CDR2 is SQIVND in the germline V gene (reference sequence). In nucleotides, the CDR3 is TGTGCCAGTAGTGTCCTCGGGAACAATCAGCCCCAGCATTTT. Protein: CASSVLGNNQPQHF.

Details on this clonotype: A read error may be the cause here, since a much bigger clone is one base away. The V gene is TRBV28, the J gene TRBJ1-2, with 8 nucleotides matching TRBD1. The trim removed 6 bases at V and 4 bases at J, leaving 4 bases unmatched. This CDR3 is 13 amino acids long. Germline CDR1 and CDR2: MDHEN and SYDVKM. The CDR3 loop reads CASSEGQAYGYTF. In DNA form, the CDR3 reads TGTGCCAGCAGCGAGGGACAGGCCTATGGCTACACCTTC.

The chain combines TRBV6-1 with TRBJ1-2, with a possible D match to TRBD1 (5 bases). Trimming pared 4 bases from V and 9 bases from J, leaving 21 bases between. This CDR3 has 15 amino acids. The germline gives CDR1 MNHNS, CDR2 SASEGT. The CDR3 loop is CASSVEGRESSCYTF. CDR3 nucleotides: TGTGCCAGCAGTGTTGAGGGCAGGGAGTCTTCTTGCTACACCTTC.